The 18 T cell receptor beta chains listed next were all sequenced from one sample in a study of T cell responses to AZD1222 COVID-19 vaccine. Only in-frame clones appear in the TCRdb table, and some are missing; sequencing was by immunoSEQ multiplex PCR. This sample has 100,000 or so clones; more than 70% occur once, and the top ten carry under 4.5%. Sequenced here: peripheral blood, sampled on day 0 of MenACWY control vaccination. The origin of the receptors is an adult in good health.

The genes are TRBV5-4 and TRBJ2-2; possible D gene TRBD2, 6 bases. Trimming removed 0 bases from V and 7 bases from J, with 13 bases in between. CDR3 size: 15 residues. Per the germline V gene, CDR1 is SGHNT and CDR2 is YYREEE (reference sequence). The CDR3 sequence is CASSLVRGGVGELFF. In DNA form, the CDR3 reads TGTGCCAGCAGCTTGGTTAGGGGAGGAGTCGGGGAGCTGTTTTTT.

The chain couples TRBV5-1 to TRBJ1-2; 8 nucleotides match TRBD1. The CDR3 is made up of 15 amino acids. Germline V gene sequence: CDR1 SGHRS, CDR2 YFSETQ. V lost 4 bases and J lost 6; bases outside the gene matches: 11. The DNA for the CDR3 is TGCGCCAGCAGCCTGACAGGGGCGCAACGGCATGGCTACACCTTC. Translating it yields CASSLTGAQRHGYTF.

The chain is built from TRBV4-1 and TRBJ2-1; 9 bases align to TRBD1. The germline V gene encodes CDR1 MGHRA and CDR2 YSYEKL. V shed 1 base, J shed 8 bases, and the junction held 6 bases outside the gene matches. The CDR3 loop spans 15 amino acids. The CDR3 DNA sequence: TGCGCCAGCAGCCAAGGGACAGGGGAGAAGGATGAGCAGTTCTTC. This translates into CASSQGTGEKDEQFF.

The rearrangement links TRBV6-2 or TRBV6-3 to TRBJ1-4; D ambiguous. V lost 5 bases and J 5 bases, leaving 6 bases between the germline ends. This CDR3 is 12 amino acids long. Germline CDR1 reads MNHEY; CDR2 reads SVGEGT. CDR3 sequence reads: CASSDPNEKLFF. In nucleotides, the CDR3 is TGTGCCAGCAGTGACCCGAATGAAAAACTGTTTTTT.

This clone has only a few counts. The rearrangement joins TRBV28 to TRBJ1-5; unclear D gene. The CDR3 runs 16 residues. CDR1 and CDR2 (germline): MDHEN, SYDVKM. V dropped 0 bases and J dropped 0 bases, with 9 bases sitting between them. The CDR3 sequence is CASSLWAGNSNQPQHF. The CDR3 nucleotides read TGTGCCAGCAGTTTATGGGCGGGGAATAGCAATCAGCCCCAGCATTTT.

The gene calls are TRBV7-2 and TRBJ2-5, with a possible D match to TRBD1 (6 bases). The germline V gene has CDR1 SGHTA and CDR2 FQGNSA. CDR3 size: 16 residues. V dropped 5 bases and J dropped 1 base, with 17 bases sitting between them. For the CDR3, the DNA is TGTGCCAGCAGCCCAAATCTCGGACAGCCCCAAGAGACCCAGTACTTC. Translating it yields CASSPNLGQPQETQYF.

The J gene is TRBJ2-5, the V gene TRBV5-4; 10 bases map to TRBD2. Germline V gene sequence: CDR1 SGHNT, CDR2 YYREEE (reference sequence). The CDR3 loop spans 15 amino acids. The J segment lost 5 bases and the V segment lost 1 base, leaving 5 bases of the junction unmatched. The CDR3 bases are TGTGCCAGCAGCTTGACTAGCGGGGATAGTGAGACCCAGTACTTC. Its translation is CASSLTSGDSETQYF.

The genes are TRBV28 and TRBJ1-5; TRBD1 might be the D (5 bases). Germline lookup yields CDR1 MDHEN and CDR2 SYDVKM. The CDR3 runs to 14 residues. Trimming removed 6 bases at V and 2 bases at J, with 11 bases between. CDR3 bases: TGTGCCAGCAGCCCAGGGTTAGGCAATCAGCCCCAGCATTTT. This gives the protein CASSPGLGNQPQHF.

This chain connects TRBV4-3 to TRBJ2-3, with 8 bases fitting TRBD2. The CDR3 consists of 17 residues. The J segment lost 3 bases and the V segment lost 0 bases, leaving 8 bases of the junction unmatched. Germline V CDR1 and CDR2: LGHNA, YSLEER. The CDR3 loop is CASSQDRGTRGTDTQYF. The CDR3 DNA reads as TGCGCCAGCAGCCAAGATCGGGGGACTAGGGGTACAGATACGCAGTATTTT.

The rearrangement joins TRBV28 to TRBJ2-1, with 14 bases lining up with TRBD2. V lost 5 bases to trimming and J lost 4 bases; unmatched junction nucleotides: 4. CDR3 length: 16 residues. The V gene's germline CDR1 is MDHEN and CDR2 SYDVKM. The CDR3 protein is CASSGRTSGGYNEQFF. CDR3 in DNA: TGTGCCAGCAGTGGACGGACTAGCGGGGGGTACAATGAGCAGTTCTTC.

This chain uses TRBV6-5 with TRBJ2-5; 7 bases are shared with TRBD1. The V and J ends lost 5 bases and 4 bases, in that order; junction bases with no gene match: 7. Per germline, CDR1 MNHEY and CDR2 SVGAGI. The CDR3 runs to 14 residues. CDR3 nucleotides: TGTGCCAGCAGTCTAGACAGGGCGGCAGAGACCCAGTACTTC. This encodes CASSLDRAAETQYF.

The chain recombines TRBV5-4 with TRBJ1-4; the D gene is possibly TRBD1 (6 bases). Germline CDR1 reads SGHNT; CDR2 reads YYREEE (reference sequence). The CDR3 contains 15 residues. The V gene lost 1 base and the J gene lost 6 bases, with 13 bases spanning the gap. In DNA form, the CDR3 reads TGTGCCAGCAGCTTGAAGGGGGGCAGAGATGAAAAACTGTTTTTT. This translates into CASSLKGGRDEKLFF.

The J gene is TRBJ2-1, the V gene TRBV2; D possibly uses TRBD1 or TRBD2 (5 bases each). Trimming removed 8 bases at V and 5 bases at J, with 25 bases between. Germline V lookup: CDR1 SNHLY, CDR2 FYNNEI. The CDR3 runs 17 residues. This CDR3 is CASRRTGAGGLHNEQFF. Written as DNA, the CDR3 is TGTGCCAGCCGCCGAACCGGGGCAGGAGGCCTTCACAATGAGCAGTTCTTC.

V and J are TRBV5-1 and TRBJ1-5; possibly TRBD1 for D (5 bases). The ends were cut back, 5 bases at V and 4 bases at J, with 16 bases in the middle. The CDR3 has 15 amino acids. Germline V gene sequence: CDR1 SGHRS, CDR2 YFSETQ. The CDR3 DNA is TGCGCCAGCAGAATGGGACCAGAAGGGAATCAGCCCCAGCATTTT. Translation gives CASRMGPEGNQPQHF.

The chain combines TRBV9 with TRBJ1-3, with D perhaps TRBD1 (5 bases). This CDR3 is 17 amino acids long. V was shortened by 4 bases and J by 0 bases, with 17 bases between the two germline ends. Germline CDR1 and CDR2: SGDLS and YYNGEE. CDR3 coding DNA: TGTGCCAGCAGCACACTAGTTGGGGGACCCTCTGGAAACACCATATATTTT. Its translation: CASSTLVGGPSGNTIYF.

The CDR3 here is CASSLNRQSPQHF. CDR3 bases: TGTGCCAGCAGCTTGAACCGGCAATCTCCCCAGCATTTT. The V call is TRBV7-8, the J call TRBJ1-5, with D unclear. This CDR3 region has 13 residues. Germline CDR1 SGHVS, CDR2 FQNEAQ. V lost 3 bases to trimming and J lost 10 bases, with 13 bases between them.

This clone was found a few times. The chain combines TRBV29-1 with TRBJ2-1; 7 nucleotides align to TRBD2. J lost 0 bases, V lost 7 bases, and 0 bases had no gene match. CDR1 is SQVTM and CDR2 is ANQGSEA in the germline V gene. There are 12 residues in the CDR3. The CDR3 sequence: CSGGSSYNEQFF. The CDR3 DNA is TGCAGCGGCGGGAGCTCCTACAATGAGCAGTTCTTC.

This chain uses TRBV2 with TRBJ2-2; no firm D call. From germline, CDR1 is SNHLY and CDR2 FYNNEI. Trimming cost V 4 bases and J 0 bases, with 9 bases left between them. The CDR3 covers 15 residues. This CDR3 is CASSVNPSNTGELFF. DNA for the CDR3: TGTGCCAGCAGTGTGAATCCGTCGAACACCGGGGAGCTGTTTTTT.